A selection of T cell receptor beta chains follows, all from one sample in a study of CD8 T cells in ankylosing spondylitis. TCRdb fed the 5' RACE reads into MiXCR, producing one record per CDR3 protein. The sample records 100,000 to 150,000 distinct CDR3 sequences, over 15% being singletons. What was sequenced was blood, either unsorted or a sorted T cell fraction (not recorded which). These receptors all come from a male donor with ankylosing spondylitis. The CDR3 runs from the conserved cysteine through the conserved F or W. The D gene is left open where the match is weak. The size of a clone is reported for some rows only, either as once, few or many, or as a class for expanded clones.

abundance,j_gene,v_gene,d_gene,CDR3aa,CDR3nt
few,TRBJ2-7,TRBV9,-,CASSGRDSSSYEQYF,TGTGCCAGCAGCGGTAGGGACTCCTCCTCCTACGAGCAGTACTTC
many,TRBJ2-1,TRBV2,-,CASSYPNNEQFF,TGTGCCAGCAGTTATCCGAACAATGAGCAGTTCTTC
many,TRBJ1-1,TRBV27,TRBD1,CASSTLGQVDGTEAFF,TGTGCCAGCAGTACTTTAGGACAGGTTGATGGCACTGAAGCTTTCTTT
-,TRBJ1-4,TRBV18,TRBD1,CASSVDRELFF,TGTGCCAGCTCAGTGGACAGGGAACTGTTTTTT
few,TRBJ1-4,TRBV28,TRBD1,CASSTMDRGIDNEKLFF,TGTGCCAGCAGTACCATGGACAGGGGAATTGATAATGAAAAACTGTTTTTT
few,TRBJ2-7,TRBV3-1,-,CASSQDDGQGSANEQYF,TGTGCCAGCAGCCAAGATGATGGCCAGGGGTCGGCCAACGAGCAGTACTTC
-,TRBJ2-7,TRBV29-1,TRBD1,CSVGTGRSYEQYF,TGCAGCGTGGGGACAGGACGCTCCTACGAGCAGTACTTC
-,TRBJ1-1,TRBV30,-,CAWASEAEAFF,TGTGCCTGGGCTAGTGAAGCTGAAGCTTTCTTT
-,TRBJ2-5,TRBV5-1,-,CASSVGGQKETQYF,TGCGCCAGCTCCGTAGGTGGCCAAAAAGAGACCCAGTACTTC
few,TRBJ2-7,TRBV9,-,CASSVRSYEQYF,TGTGCCAGCAGCGTCCGCTCCTACGAGCAGTACTTC
few,TRBJ2-7,TRBV12-3/TRBV12-4,-,CASSFQGTYEQYF,TGTGCCAGCAGTTTTCAGGGGACCTACGAGCAGTACTTC
few,TRBJ1-5,TRBV4-1,TRBD1,CASSARQGEMVQPQHF,TGCGCCAGCAGCGCCCGACAGGGAGAGATGGTTCAGCCCCAGCATTTT
-,TRBJ2-1,TRBV28,TRBD2,CASSFTAGARFGSYNEQFF,TGTGCCAGCAGTTTCACGGCGGGAGCCCGGTTTGGATCCTACAATGAGCAGTTCTTC
few,TRBJ2-2,TRBV9,TRBD2,CASSVGGLAGGMNTGELFF,TGTGCCAGCAGCGTAGGTGGACTAGCGGGAGGGATGAACACCGGGGAGCTGTTTTTT
-,TRBJ2-2,TRBV2,-,CASIRGAGELFF,TGTGCCAGCATAAGGGGCGCCGGGGAGCTGTTTTTT
-,TRBJ2-1,TRBV20-1,-,CSASGPTSYNEQFF,TGCAGTGCTAGCGGACCGACCTCCTACAATGAGCAGTTCTTC
few,TRBJ2-7,TRBV20-1,TRBD2,CSALDSTSGSYEQYF,TGCAGTGCCCTCGACTCGACTAGCGGTTCCTACGAGCAGTACTTC
large,TRBJ2-5,TRBV12-3/TRBV12-4,-,CASSMGLLGGETQYF,TGTGCCAGCAGTATGGGACTCCTAGGGGGGGAGACCCAGTACTTC
few,TRBJ1-1,TRBV9,-,CASSADENTEAFF,TGTGCCAGCAGCGCTGACGAGAACACTGAAGCTTTCTTT
few,TRBJ1-2,TRBV15,TRBD1,CATSYRTGADFDGYTF,TGTGCCACCAGCTATCGGACAGGGGCGGATTTCGATGGCTACACCTTC
-,TRBJ2-1,TRBV5-1,TRBD2,CTSSRWGLAEGRTPYNEQFF,TGCACCAGCAGCCGATGGGGACTAGCGGAGGGACGGACCCCCTACAATGAGCAGTTCTTC
few,TRBJ2-7,TRBV12-3/TRBV12-4,-,CASSLEGVNEQYF,TGTGCCAGCAGTTTAGAAGGTGTCAACGAGCAGTACTTC
few,TRBJ2-7,TRBV4-1,-,CASSQSVVGEQYF,TGCGCCAGCAGCCAATCTGTGGTTGGCGAGCAGTACTTC
many,TRBJ1-5,TRBV4-3,-,CASSQGEMEPQHF,TGCGCCAGCAGCCAGGGTGAAATGGAGCCCCAGCATTTT
-,TRBJ1-5,TRBV7-9,-,CASSLEGGRQPQHF,TGTGCCAGCAGCTTAGAGGGGGGTCGGCAGCCCCAGCATTTT
many,TRBJ2-1,TRBV3-1,TRBD2,CASSQDLSGRKQFF,TGTGCCAGCAGCCAAGATCTTAGCGGGAGAAAGCAGTTCTTC
-,TRBJ2-1,TRBV20-1,TRBD2,CSARPTSGRALNEQFF,TGCAGTGCTAGACCGACTAGCGGGAGGGCCTTGAATGAGCAGTTCTTC
-,TRBJ2-5,TRBV11-2,-,CASSLGRKTQYF,TGTGCCAGCAGCTTGGGGCGAAAGACCCAGTACTTC
few,TRBJ2-7,TRBV5-1,TRBD2,CASSSLAGVSYEQYF,TGCGCCAGCAGCTCACTAGCGGGAGTGTCCTACGAGCAGTACTTC
few,TRBJ2-5,TRBV28,TRBD2,CASSLGLAGLQETQYF,TGTGCCAGCAGTCTCGGACTAGCGGGTCTCCAAGAGACCCAGTACTTC
-,TRBJ2-1,TRBV12-5,-,CASGLVGAPYNEQFF,TGTGCTAGTGGTTTGGTCGGGGCGCCCTACAATGAGCAGTTCTTC
once,TRBJ2-7,TRBV4-1,-,CASSRGAGYEQYF,TGCGCCAGCAGCCGGGGTGCCGGTTACGAGCAGTACTTC
-,TRBJ2-3,TRBV28,-,CASSPTRPDTQYF,TGTGCCAGCAGCCCCACTAGGCCAGATACGCAGTATTTT
-,TRBJ1-2,TRBV2,-,CASRPRALGYGYTF,TGTGCCAGCAGGCCCAGGGCTCTGGGGTATGGCTACACCTTC
-,TRBJ2-2,TRBV10-2,-,CASSGGFSGELFF,TGCGCCAGCAGTGGGGGTTTTTCCGGGGAGCTGTTTTTT
few,TRBJ2-7,TRBV29-1,-,CSVDAPPHYEQYF,TGCAGCGTTGATGCGCCTCCCCACTACGAGCAGTACTTC
-,TRBJ2-7,TRBV19,-,CASSTGLSSYEQYF,TGTGCCAGTAGTACGGGGCTCAGCTCCTACGAGCAGTACTTC
-,TRBJ2-7,TRBV11-2,-,CASSKHYEQYF,TGTGCCAGCAGCAAACACTACGAGCAGTACTTC
-,TRBJ2-2,TRBV7-2,TRBD2,CASSPRAGGNTGELFF,TGTGCCAGCAGCCCCAGGGCGGGAGGGAACACCGGGGAGCTGTTTTTT
once,TRBJ2-6,TRBV2,-,CATYKTKGANVLTF,TGTGCCACCTACAAAACCAAGGGGGCCAACGTCCTGACTTTC
few,TRBJ2-5,TRBV28,-,CASSFPPGTTQETQYF,TGTGCCAGCAGTTTCCCCCCCGGGACAACCCAAGAGACCCAGTACTTC
few,TRBJ2-2,TRBV5-1,-,CASSFVEVPGELFF,TGCGCCAGCAGCTTCGTGGAGGTCCCCGGGGAGCTGTTTTTT
-,TRBJ1-2,TRBV29-1,TRBD1,CSVTGLGYTF,TGCAGCGTGACAGGGTTGGGCTACACCTTC
-,TRBJ2-7,TRBV6-1,-,CASRGPDSREQYF,TGTGCCAGCAGGGGGCCGGACAGTCGCGAGCAGTACTTC
-,TRBJ2-2,TRBV10-1,TRBD2,CASQGWGSGIPRYTGELFF,TGCGCCAGCCAAGGTTGGGGTAGCGGGATTCCACGGTACACCGGGGAGCTGTTTTTT
few,TRBJ1-5,TRBV12-5,-,CASGLIEGRVDQPQHF,TGTGCTAGTGGTTTAATCGAAGGCAGGGTGGACCAGCCCCAGCATTTT
-,TRBJ1-1,TRBV20-1,-,CSARSEAFF,TGCAGTGCTAGATCTGAAGCTTTCTTT
few,TRBJ2-7,TRBV7-9,TRBD2,CASSLGTSGTSYEQYF,TGTGCCAGCAGCCTCGGGACTAGCGGGACCTCCTACGAGCAGTACTTC
-,TRBJ2-2,TRBV4-3,-,CASSQVGDTGELFF,TGCGCCAGCAGCCAAGTGGGGGACACCGGGGAGCTGTTTTTT
many,TRBJ2-6,TRBV27,-,CASGHLTGANVLTF,TGTGCCAGCGGGCATCTTACTGGGGCCAACGTCCTGACTTTC
few,TRBJ2-1,TRBV5-1,-,CASSFYIQGHSYNEQFF,TGCGCCAGCAGCTTTTATATACAGGGACACTCCTACAATGAGCAGTTCTTC
few,TRBJ2-3,TRBV7-2,TRBD1,CASSSIGTGLPDTQYF,TGTGCCAGCAGCTCTATCGGGACAGGGTTGCCAGATACGCAGTATTTT
-,TRBJ1-5,TRBV24-1,TRBD1,CATSDMGQGGNQPQHF,TGTGCCACCAGTGATATGGGACAGGGCGGCAATCAGCCCCAGCATTTT
-,TRBJ2-3,TRBV9,-,CASSPLGVTTDTQYF,TGTGCCAGCAGCCCCCTGGGAGTAACCACAGATACGCAGTATTTT
-,TRBJ2-1,TRBV29-1,-,CSGIGNYNEQFF,TGCAGCGGTATCGGGAATTACAATGAGCAGTTCTTC
few,TRBJ2-7,TRBV3-1,-,CASSQVRLGDEQYF,TGTGCCAGCAGCCAAGTCCGGCTAGGCGACGAGCAGTACTTC
-,TRBJ2-7,TRBV29-1,TRBD2,CSVVWGGYEQYF,TGCAGCGTTGTGTGGGGGGGGTACGAGCAGTACTTC
-,TRBJ2-7,TRBV6-5,TRBD1,CASSYSPGGFYEQYF,TGTGCCAGCAGTTACTCTCCAGGGGGCTTTTACGAGCAGTACTTC
-,TRBJ2-1,TRBV27,-,CASSSNSEQFF,TGTGCCAGCAGTTCCAATAGTGAGCAGTTCTTC
-,TRBJ2-7,TRBV9,-,CASSTRDNEQYF,TGTGCCAGCAGCACCCGGGACAACGAGCAGTACTTC